This T cell receptor beta chain originates from a study of patients and donors after allogeneic stem cell transplantation. Between the trimmed V and J ends, which lost 0 bases and 5 bases, there was a span of 10 bases. The V gene's germline CDR1 is ENHRY and CDR2 SYGVKD. The CDR3 spans 15 residues. TCRdb used MiXCR to reprocess the RT-PCR reads, holding one entry per CDR3 protein. The repertoire holds more than 850,000 distinct CDR3 sequences, with more than 15% as singletons. Sequencing was done on a sample of blood, either unsorted or a sorted T cell fraction (not recorded which). The sequence was collected from a human donor who was either an allogeneic HSCT recipient or a stem cell or donor lymphocyte infusion donor (not recorded which). It is not recorded whose cells these are; they may come from a transplant donor. The V gene is TRBV10-3, the J gene TRBJ2-2, with D maybe TRBD1 (6 bases). The CDR3 sequence: CAISESGASTGELFF. The CDR3 bases are TGTGCCATCAGTGAGTCGGGGGCCTCAACCGGGGAGCTGTTTTTT.